This TCR beta chain derives from a study of blood T cell repertoires in COVID-19. Background on the study: There were acute and convalescent COVID-19 samples, and they came from the United States, Italy and Spain.

Produced via immunoSEQ multiplex PCR; TCRdb's table is partial and in-frame only. The sample holds approximately 300,000 clones; over 75% are singletons and the top ten take 0.85% to 0.9%. Seattle enrolled patients during active infection and tracked them longitudinally. The CDR3 has 14 amino acids. Looked up from germline, CDR1 is SGHTA and CDR2 is FQGNSA. Germline trimming cut 4 bases from V and 7 bases from J; bases unmatched to any gene: 8. The sequence was collected from a human donor with COVID-19, enrolled during active disease. The donor label of this sample is uncertain. The sample comprised peripheral blood. The chain is built from TRBV7-2 and TRBJ1-1; 8 nucleotides agree with TRBD1. CDR3 loop: CASSSQGAQGEAFF. The CDR3 nucleotides read TGTGCCAGCAGCTCCCAGGGGGCGCAGGGTGAAGCTTTCTTT.